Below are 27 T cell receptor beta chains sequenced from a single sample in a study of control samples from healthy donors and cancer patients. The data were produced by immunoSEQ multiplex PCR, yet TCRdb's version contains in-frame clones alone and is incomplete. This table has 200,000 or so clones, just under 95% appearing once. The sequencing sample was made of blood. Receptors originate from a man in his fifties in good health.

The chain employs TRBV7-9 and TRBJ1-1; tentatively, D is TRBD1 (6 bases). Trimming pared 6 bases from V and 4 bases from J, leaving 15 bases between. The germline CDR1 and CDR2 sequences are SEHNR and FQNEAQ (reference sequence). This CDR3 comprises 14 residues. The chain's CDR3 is CASSLQGSSTEAFF. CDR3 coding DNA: TGTGCCAGCAGTCTTCAGGGGTCTAGCACTGAAGCTTTCTTT.

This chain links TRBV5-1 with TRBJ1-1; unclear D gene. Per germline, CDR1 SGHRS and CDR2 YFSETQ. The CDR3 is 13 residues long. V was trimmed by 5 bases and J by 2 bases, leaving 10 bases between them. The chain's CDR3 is CASRPRANTEAFF. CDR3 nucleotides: TGCGCCAGCAGGCCTCGGGCCAACACTGAAGCTTTCTTT.

The CDR3 here is CASSTGVLSGNTIYF. The DNA of the CDR3 is TGCGCCAGCAGTACAGGGGTTCTCTCTGGAAACACCATATATTTT. The rearrangement joins TRBV5-1 to TRBJ1-3; TRBD1 aligns across 7 bases. The CDR3 is 15 residues long. J lost 0 bases, V lost 5 bases, and 5 bases had no gene match. Germline V CDR1 and CDR2: SGHRS, YFSETQ.

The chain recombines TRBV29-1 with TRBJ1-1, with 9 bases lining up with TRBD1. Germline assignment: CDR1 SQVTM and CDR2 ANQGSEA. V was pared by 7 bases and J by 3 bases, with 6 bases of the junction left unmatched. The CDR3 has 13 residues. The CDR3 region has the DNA TGCAGCGCGACGGGACAGGGCTACACTGAAGCTTTCTTT. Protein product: CSATGQGYTEAFF.

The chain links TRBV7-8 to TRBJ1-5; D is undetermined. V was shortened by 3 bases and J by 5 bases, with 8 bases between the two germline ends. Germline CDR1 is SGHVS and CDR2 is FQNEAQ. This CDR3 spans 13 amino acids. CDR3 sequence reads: CASSFTTDQPQHF. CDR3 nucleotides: TGTGCCAGCAGCTTCACAACGGATCAGCCCCAGCATTTT.

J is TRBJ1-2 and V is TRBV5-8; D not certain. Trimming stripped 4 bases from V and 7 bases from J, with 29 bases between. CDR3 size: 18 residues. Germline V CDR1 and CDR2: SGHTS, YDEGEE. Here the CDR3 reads CASSGFGDGKPNYGGYTF. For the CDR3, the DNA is TGTGCCAGCAGCGGGTTCGGGGATGGGAAGCCTAACTATGGTGGCTACACCTTC.

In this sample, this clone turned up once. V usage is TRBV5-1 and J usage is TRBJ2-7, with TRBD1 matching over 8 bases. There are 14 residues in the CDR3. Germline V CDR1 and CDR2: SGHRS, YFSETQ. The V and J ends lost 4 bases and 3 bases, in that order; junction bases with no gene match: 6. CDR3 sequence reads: CASSPGQGLYEQYV. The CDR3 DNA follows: TGCGCCAGCAGCCCCGGACAGGGCCTCTACGAGCAGTACGTC.

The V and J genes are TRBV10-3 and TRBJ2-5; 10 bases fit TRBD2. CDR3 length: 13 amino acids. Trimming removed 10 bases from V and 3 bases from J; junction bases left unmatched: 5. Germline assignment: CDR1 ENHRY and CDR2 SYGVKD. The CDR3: CASGTSVEETQYF. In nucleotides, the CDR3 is TGTGCCAGCGGGACTAGCGTTGAAGAGACCCAGTACTTC.

The CDR3 nucleotides are TGTGCCAGCAGCCAAGCACAGGGAGGTGATCAGCCCCAGCATTTT. Amino acid sequence: CASSQAQGGDQPQHF. The chain joins TRBV3-1 (or the pseudogene TRBV3-2) to TRBJ1-5; perhaps TRBD1 as D (6 bases). V was pared by 1 base and J by 5 bases, with 12 bases between. This CDR3 is built from 15 residues. CDR1 LGHDT and CDR2 YNNKEL come from the germline V gene (reference sequence).

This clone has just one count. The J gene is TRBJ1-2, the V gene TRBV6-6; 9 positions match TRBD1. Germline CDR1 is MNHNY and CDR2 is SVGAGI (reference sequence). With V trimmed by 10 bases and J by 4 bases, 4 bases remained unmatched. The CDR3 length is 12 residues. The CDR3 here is CANMGQGYGYTF. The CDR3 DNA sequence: TGTGCCAACATGGGACAGGGCTATGGCTACACCTTC.

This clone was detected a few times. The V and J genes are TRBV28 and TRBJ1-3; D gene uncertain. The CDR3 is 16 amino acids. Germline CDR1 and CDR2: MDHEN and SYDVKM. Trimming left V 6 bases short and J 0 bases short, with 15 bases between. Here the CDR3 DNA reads TGTGCCAGCAGCCGTGGAGACGGGCCCTCTGGAAACACCATATATTTT. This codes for CASSRGDGPSGNTIYF.

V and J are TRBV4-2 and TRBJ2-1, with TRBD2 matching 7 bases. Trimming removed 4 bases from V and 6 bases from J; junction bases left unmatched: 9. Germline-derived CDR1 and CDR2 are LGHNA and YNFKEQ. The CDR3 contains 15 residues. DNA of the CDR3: TGTGCCAGCAGCCCCCCACTGGCTAGCGGCAATGAGCAGTTCTTC. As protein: CASSPPLASGNEQFF.

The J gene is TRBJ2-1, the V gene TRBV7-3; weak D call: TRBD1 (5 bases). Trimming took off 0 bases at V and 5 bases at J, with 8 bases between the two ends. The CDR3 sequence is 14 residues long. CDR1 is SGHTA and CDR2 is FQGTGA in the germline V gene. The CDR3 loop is CASSLTRTHNEQFF. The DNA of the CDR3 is TGTGCCAGCAGCTTAACTAGGACACACAATGAGCAGTTCTTC.

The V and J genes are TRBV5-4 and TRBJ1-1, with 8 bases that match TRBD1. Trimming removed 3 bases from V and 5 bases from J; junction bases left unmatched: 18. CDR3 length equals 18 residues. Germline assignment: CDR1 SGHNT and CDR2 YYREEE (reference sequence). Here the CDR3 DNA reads TGTGCCAGCAGCTCTGGAGGGCAGGGGGCAATTTTACATACTGAAGCTTTCTTT. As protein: CASSSGGQGAILHTEAFF.

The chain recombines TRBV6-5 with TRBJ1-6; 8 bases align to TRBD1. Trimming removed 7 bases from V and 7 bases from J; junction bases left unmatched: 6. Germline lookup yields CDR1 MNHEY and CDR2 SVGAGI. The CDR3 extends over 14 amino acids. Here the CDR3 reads CASKDRGENSPLHF. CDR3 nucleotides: TGTGCCAGCAAAGACAGGGGTGAGAATTCACCCCTCCACTTT.

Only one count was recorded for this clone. CDR3 DNA sequence: TGTGCCAGCAGCCAGCCCCTGACAGGGGGCGGTGAGACCCAGTACTTC. It codes for CASSQPLTGGGETQYF. V gene TRBV4-2 combines with J gene TRBJ2-5; 10 nucleotides align to TRBD1. Per the germline V gene, CDR1 is LGHNA and CDR2 is YNFKEQ. The CDR3 spans 16 residues. The V segment lost 3 bases and the J segment 5 bases; nucleotides outside the gene matches: 9.

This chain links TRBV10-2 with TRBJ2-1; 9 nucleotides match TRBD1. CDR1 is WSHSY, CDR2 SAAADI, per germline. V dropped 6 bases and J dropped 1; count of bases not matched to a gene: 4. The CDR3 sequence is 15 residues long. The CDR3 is CASRMTGGSYNEQFF. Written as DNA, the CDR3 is TGCGCCAGCAGGATGACAGGGGGATCCTACAATGAGCAGTTCTTC.

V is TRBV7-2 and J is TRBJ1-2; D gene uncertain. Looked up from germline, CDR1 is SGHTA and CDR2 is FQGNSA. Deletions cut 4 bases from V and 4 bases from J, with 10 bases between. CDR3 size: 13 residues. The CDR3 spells CASSSGSSYGYTF. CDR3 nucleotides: TGTGCCAGCAGCTCGGGTTCCTCCTATGGCTACACCTTC.

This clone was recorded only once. CDR3 sequence reads: CATSSGGGEPYEQYF. CDR3 nucleotides: TGTGCCACCAGCAGCGGGGGCGGTGAGCCCTACGAGCAGTACTTC. The V and J genes are TRBV15 and TRBJ2-7; perhaps D is TRBD1 or TRBD2 (6 bases each). Trimming took off 3 bases at V and 2 bases at J, with 14 bases between the two ends. The CDR3 extends over 15 amino acids. Germline V gene lookup returns CDR1 LNHNV and CDR2 YYDKDF (reference sequence).

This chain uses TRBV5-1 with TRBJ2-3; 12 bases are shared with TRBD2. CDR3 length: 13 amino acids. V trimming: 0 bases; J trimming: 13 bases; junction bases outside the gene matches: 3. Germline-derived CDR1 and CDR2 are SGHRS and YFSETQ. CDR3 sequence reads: CASSLEPSGGEYF. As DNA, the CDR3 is TGCGCCAGCAGCTTGGAGCCTAGCGGGGGGGAGTATTTT.

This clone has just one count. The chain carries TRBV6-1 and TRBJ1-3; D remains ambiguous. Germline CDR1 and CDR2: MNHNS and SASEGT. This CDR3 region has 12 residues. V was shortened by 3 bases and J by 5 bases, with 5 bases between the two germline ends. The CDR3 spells CASSDPRNTIYF. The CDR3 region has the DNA TGTGCCAGCAGTGACCCTCGAAACACCATATATTTT.

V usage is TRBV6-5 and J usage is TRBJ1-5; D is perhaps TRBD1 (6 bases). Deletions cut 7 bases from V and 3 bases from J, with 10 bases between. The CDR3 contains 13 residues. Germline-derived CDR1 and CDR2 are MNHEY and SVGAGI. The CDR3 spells CASTPGHNQPQHF. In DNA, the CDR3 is TGTGCCAGCACACCGGGACACAATCAGCCCCAGCATTTT.

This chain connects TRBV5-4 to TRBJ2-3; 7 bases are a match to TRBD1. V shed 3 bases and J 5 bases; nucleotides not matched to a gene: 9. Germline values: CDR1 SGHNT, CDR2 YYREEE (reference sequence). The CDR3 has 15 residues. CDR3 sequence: CASSSRQGGGDTQYF. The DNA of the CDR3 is TGTGCCAGCAGCTCCCGACAGGGTGGGGGAGATACGCAGTATTTT.

As DNA, the CDR3 is TGTGCCAGCAGCGCAGGGGTAGGACCCCAGCATTTT. Residues: CASSAGVGPQHF. V and J are TRBV5-6 and TRBJ1-5; a weak D match, TRBD1 (6 bases). This CDR3 contains 12 residues. The V end lost 4 bases, the J end lost 10 bases, and 12 bases lay between the germline ends. The V gene's germline CDR1 is SGHDT and CDR2 YYEEEE.

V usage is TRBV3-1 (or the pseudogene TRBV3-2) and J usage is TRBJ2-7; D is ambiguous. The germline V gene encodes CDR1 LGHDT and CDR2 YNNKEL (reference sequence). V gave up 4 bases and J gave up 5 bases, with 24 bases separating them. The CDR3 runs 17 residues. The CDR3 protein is CASSPRIRSPPGHEQYV. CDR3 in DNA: TGTGCCAGCAGCCCTCGAATTAGGTCCCCTCCCGGACACGAGCAGTACGTC.

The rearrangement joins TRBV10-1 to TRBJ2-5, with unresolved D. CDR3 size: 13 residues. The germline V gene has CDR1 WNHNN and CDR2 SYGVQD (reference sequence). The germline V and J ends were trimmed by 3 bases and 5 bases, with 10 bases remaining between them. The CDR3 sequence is CASSDWAGETQYF. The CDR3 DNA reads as TGCGCCAGCAGTGATTGGGCTGGGGAGACCCAGTACTTC.

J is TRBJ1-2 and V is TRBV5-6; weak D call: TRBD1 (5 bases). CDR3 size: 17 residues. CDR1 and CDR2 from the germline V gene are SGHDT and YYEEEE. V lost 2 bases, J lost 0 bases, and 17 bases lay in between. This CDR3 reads CASSLSRRDGPNYGYTF. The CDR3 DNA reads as TGTGCCAGCAGCTTAAGCCGACGGGACGGACCTAACTATGGCTACACCTTC.